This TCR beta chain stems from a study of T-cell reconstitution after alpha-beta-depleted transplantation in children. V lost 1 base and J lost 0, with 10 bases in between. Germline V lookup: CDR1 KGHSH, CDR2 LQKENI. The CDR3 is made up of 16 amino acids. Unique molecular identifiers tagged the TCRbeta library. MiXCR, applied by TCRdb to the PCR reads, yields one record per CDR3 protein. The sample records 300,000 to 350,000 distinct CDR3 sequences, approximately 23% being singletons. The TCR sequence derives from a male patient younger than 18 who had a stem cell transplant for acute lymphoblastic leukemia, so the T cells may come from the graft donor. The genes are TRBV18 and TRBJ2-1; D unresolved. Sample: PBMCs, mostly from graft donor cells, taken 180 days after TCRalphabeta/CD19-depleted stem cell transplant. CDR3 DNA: TGTGCCAGCTCACCACAACAGCCGAGCTCCTACAATGAGCAGTTCTTC. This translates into CASSPQQPSSYNEQFF.